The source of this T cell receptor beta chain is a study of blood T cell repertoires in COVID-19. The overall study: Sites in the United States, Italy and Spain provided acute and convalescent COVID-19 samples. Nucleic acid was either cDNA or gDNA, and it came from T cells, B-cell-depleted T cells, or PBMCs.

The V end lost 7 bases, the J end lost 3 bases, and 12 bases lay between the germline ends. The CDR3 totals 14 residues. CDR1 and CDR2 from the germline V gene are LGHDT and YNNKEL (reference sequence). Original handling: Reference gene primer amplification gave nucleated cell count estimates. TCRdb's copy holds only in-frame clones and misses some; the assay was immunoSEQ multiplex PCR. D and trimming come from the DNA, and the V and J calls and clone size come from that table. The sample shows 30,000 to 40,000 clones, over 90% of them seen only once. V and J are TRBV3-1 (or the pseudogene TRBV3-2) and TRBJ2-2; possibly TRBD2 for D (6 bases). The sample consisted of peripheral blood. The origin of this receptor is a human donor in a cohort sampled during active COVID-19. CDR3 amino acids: CASNPAGYTGELFF. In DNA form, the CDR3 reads TGTGCCAGCAACCCTGCGGGATACACCGGGGAGCTGTTTTTT.